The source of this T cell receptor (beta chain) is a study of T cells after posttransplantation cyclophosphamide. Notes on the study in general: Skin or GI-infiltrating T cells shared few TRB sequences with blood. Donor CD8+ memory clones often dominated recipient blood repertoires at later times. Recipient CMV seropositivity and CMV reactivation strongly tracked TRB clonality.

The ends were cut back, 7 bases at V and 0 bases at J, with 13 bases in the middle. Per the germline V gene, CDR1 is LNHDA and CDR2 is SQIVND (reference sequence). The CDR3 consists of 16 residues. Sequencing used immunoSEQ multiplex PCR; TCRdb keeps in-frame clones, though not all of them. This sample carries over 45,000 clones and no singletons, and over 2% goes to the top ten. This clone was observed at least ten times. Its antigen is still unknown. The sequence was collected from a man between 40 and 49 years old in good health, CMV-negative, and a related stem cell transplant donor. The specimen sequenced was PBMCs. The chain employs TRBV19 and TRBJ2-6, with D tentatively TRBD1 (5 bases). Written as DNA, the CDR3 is TGTGCCAGTACCGTTGGGGCGAACTCTGGGGCCAACGTCCTGACTTTC. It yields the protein CASTVGANSGANVLTF.